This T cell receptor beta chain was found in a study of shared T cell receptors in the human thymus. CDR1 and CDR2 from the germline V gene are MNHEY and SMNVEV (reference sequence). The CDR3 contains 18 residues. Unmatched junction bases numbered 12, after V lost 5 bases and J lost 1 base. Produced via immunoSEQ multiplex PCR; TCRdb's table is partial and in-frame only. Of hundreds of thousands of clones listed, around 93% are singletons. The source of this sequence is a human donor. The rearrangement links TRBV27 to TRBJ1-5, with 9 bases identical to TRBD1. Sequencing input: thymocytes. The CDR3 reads CASSDTGGAGLSNQPQHF. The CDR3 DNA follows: TGTGCCAGCAGTGATACAGGGGGCGCGGGGTTGAGCAATCAGCCCCAGCATTTT.